The clone carrying this T cell receptor beta chain has more than one count but fewer than ten. Antigen specificity is unknown. The data belong to a study of CD8 T cells in ankylosing spondylitis. Study-level points and caveats: A motif of 7 to 9 highly homologous TCR beta variants was seen as apparently characteristic of ankylosing spondylitis blood.

The germline V and J ends were trimmed by 2 bases and 4 bases, with 9 bases remaining between them. The CDR3 contains 13 residues. Germline CDR1 SGHTS, CDR2 YDEGEE. One entry per CDR3 protein results from TCRdb running MiXCR on the 5' RACE reads. The data contain 750,000 to 850,000 distinct CDR3 sequences, about 11% of them seen just once; the ten biggest clones take up approximately 0.51%. This clonotype originated in a male donor with ankylosing spondylitis. Sequencing was performed on blood, either unsorted or a sorted T cell fraction (not recorded which). The V gene is TRBV5-8, the J gene TRBJ1-1; no reliable D call. The DNA of the CDR3 is TGTGCCAGCAGCTTTGTCAAGAGCACTGAAGCTTTCTTT. It specifies CASSFVKSTEAFF.